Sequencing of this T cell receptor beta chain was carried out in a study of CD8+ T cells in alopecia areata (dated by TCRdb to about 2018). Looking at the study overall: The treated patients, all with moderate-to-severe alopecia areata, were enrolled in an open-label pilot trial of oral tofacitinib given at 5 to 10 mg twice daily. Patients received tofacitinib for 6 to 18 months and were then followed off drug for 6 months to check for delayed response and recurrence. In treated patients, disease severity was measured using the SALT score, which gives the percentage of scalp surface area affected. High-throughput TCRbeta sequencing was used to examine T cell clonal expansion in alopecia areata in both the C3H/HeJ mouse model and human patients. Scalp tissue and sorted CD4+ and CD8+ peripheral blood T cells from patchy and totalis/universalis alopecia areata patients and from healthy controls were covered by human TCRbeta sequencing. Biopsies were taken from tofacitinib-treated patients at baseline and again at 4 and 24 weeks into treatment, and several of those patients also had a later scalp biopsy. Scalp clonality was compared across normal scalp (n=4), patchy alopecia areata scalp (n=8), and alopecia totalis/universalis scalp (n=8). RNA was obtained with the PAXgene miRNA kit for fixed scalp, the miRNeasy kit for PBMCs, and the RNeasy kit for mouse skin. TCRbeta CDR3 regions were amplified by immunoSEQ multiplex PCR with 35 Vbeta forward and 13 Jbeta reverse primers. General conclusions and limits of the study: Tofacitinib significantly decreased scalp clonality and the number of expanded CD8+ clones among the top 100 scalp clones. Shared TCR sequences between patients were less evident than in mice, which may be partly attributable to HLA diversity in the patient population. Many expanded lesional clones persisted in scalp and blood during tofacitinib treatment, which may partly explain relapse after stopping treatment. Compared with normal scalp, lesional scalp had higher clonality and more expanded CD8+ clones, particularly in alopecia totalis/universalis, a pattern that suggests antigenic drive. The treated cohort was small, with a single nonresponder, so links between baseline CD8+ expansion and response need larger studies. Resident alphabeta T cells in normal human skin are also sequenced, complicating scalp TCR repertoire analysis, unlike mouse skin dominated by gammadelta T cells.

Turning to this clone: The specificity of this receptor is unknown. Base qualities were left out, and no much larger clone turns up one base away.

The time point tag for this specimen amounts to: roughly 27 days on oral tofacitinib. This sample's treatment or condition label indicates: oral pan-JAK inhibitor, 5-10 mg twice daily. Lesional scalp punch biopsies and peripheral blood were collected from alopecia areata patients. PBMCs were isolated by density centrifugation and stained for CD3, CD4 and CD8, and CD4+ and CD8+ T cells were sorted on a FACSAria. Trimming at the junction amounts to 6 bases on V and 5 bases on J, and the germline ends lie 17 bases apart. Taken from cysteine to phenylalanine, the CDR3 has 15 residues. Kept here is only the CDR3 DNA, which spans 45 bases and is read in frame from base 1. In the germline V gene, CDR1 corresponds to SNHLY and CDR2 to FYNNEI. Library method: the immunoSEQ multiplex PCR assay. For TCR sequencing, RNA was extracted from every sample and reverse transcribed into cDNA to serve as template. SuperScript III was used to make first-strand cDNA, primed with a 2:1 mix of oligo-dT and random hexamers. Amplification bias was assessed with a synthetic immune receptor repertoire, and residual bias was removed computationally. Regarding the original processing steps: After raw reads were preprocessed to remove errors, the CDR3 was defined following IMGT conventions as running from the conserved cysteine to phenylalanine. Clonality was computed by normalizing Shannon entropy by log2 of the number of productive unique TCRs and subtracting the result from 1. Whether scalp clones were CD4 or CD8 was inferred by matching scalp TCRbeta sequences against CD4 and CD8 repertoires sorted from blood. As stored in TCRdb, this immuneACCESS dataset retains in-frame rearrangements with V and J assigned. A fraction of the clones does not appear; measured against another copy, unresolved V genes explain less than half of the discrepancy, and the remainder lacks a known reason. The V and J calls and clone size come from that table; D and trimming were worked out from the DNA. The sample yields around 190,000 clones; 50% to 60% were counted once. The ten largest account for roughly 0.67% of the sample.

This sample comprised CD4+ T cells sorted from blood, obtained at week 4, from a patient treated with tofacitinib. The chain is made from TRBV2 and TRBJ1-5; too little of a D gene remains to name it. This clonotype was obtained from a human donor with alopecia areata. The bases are TGTGCCAGCAGACCCGATCGACATGGTGATCAGCCCCAGCATTTT. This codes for CASRPDRHGDQPQHF.